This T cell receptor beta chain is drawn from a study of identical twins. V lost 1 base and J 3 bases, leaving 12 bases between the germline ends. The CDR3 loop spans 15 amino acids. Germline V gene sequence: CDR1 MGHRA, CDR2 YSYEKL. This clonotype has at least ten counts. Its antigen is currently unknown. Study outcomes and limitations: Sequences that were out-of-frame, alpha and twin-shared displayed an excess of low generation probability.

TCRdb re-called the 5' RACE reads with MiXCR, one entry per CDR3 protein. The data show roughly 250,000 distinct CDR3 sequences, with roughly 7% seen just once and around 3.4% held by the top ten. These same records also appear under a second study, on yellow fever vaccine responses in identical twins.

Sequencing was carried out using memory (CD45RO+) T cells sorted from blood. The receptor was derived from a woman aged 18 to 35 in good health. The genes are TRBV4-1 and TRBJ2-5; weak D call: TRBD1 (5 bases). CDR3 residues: CASSQGGLVKETQYF. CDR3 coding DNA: TGCGCCAGCAGCCAAGGGGGCCTGGTAAAAGAGACCCAGTACTTC.